These 7 T cell receptor beta chains came from one sample sequenced in a study of control samples from healthy donors and cancer patients. Some clones are missing from TCRdb's copy, which holds only in-frame ones; the method was immunoSEQ multiplex PCR. This sample has 70,000 to 90,000 clones, with approximately 90% found just once. Specimen: PBMCs. These receptors were collected from an older woman with head and neck cancer.

The rearrangement uses TRBV6-5 and TRBJ1-5; no firm D call. Germline assignment: CDR1 MNHEY and CDR2 SVGAGI. This CDR3 contains 15 residues. V was trimmed by 10 bases and J by 2 bases, leaving 18 bases between them. The CDR3, as DNA: TGTGCCACCGGTGGGGTGGGAGCGGGCAATCAGCCCCAGCATTTT. Its protein is CATGGVGAGNQPQHF.

The V gene is TRBV9, the J gene TRBJ2-2; D not certain. With 4 bases removed from V and 6 bases from J, the gap between germline ends came to 13 bases. Germline V gene data show CDR1 as SGDLS and CDR2 as YYNGEE. This CDR3 has 14 residues. CDR3 residues: CASSPTLVSGELFF. CDR3 nucleotides: TGTGCCAGCAGCCCTACTCTGGTCTCCGGGGAGCTGTTTTTT.

This chain links TRBV29-1 with TRBJ2-7, with 9 bases identical to TRBD2. The V and J ends lost 7 bases and 6 bases, in that order; junction bases with no gene match: 10. This CDR3 contains 13 residues. CDR1 SQVTM and CDR2 ANQGSEA come from the germline V gene. CDR3 amino acids: CSANSGSNVEQYF. The DNA for the CDR3 is TGCAGCGCTAATAGCGGGAGTAATGTCGAGCAGTACTTC.

This clone has a single count. CDR3 sequence reads: CASSLASRDRNTEAFF. For the CDR3, the DNA is TGTGCCAGCAGCTTGGCGAGTCGTGACAGAAACACTGAAGCTTTCTTT. J is TRBJ1-1 and V is TRBV5-4, with D possibly TRBD1 on 5 matching bases. Germline V gene lookup returns CDR1 SGHNT and CDR2 YYREEE (reference sequence). V dropped 0 bases and J dropped 2 bases, with 14 bases sitting between them. This CDR3 has 16 amino acids. Complete variable domain (other parts from reference TRBV5-4 and TRBJ1-1): ETGVTQSPTHLIKTRGQQVTLRCSSQSGHNTVSWYQQALGQGPQFIFQYYREEENGRGNFPPRFSGLQFPNYSSELNVNALELDDSALYLCASSLASRDRNTEAFFGQGTRLTVV.

This clone was counted a few times. V is TRBV5-1 and J is TRBJ2-3; 8 bases agree with TRBD2. Germline CDR1 reads SGHRS; CDR2 reads YFSETQ. The CDR3 totals 17 residues. V gave up 0 bases and J gave up 4 bases; unmatched junction bases: 10. The CDR3 spells CASSLDGARGVADTQYF. As DNA, the CDR3 is TGCGCCAGCAGCTTGGATGGGGCGCGGGGGGTCGCAGATACGCAGTATTTT.

This clone was recorded only once. As DNA, the CDR3 is TGCGCCAGCAGCTTGGCCGCGAGGATCTATGGCTACACCTTC. This sequence encodes CASSLAARIYGYTF. V gene TRBV5-1 combines with J gene TRBJ1-2, with D unclear. This CDR3 contains 14 residues. V shed 0 bases and J shed 4 bases, with 10 bases lying between them. The germline V gene encodes CDR1 SGHRS and CDR2 YFSETQ. The full variable domain, in which reference TRBV5-1 and TRBJ1-2 provide the parts outside the CDR3, is KAGVTQTPRYLIKTRGQQVTLSCSPISGHRSVSWYQQTPGQGLQFLFEYFSETQRNKGNFPGRFSGRQFSNSRSEMNVSTLELGDSALYLCASSLAARIYGYTFGSGTRLTVV.

The chain couples TRBV7-9 to TRBJ2-1; D assignment may be TRBD1 or TRBD2 (5 bases each). The CDR3 consists of 15 residues. Germline CDR1 and CDR2: SEHNR and FQNEAQ (reference sequence). Trimming took off 2 bases at V and 6 bases at J, with 14 bases between the two ends. The CDR3 reads CASSLIRGAFNEQFF. DNA for the CDR3: TGTGCCAGCAGCTTAATCCGGGGCGCGTTCAATGAGCAGTTCTTC.